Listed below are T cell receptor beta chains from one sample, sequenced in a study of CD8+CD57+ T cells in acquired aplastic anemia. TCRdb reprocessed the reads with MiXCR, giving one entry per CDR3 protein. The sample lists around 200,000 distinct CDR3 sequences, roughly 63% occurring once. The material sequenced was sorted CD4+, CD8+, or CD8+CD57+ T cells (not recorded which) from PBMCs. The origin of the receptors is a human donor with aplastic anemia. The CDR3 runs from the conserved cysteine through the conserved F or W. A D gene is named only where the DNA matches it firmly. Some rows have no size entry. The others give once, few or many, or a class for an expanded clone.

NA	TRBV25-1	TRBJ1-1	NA	TGTGCCAGCAGTGTCAACACTGAAGCTTTCTTT	CASSVNTEAFF
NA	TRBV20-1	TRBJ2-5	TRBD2	TGCAGTGCTTGGCGACTAGCGGGACAAGAGACCCAGTACTTC	CSAWRLAGQETQYF
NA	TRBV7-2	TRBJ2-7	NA	TGTGCCAGCAGCTTAGCGGATACCTACGAGCAGTACTTC	CASSLADTYEQYF
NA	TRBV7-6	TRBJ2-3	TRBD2	TGTGCCAGCAGCCACCCGCGGGCGGGGGGGCTACCTGATACGCAGTATTTT	CASSHPRAGGLPDTQYF
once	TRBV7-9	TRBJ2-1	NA	TGTGCCGGCAGCCTGACCCTGGATGGTGAGCAGTTCTTC	CAGSLTLDGEQFF
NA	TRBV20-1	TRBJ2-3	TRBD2	TGCAGTGCGCTGGGACTAGCCCCAGATACGCAGTATTTT	CSALGLAPDTQYF
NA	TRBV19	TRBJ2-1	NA	TGTGCCAGTAGTACTTTGCTTGGGGCGACCTTCTACAATGAGCAGTTCTTC	CASSTLLGATFYNEQFF
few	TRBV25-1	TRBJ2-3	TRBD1	TGTGCCAGCAGTGACTCTGACAGGGGTGCAGATACGCAGTATTTT	CASSDSDRGADTQYF
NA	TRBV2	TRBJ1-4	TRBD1	TGTGCCAGCAGAGAACCGGGACAGGGGTTGGAGAAACTGTTTTTT	CASREPGQGLEKLFF
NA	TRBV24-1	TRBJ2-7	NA	TGTGCCACCAGTGATCTGAGCGGCGAGCAGTACTTC	CATSDLSGEQYF
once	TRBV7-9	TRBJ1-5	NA	TGTGCCAGCAGCCCTCGGGGGAGTAGCAATCAGCCCCAGCATTTT	CASSPRGSSNQPQHF
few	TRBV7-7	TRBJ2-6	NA	TGTGCTAGCAGCCAAGACCCTGGGGCCAACGTCCTGACTTTC	CASSQDPGANVLTF
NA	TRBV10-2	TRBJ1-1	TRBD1	TGCGCCAGCAAGGACAGGGGGTCGGTGAACACTGAAGCTTTCTTT	CASKDRGSVNTEAFF
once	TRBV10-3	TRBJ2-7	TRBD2	TGTGCCATCACTCGACAGGGACTAGCGGGAGGCGAGCAGTACTTC	CAITRQGLAGGEQYF
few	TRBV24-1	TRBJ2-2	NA	TGTGCCACCAGTTCTGGGTTTGGAACCGGGGAGCTGTTTTTT	CATSSGFGTGELFF
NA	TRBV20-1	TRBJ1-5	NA	TGCAGTGCCACGCTTTTGGGGGCGAGTAATCAGCCCCAGCATTTT	CSATLLGASNQPQHF
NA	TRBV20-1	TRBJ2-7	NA	TGCAGCTTTTTCCGGGACGAGCAGTACTTC	CSFFRDEQYF
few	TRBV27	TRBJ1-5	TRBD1	TGTGCCAGCAGTTTATTACGGGACAGGGTAGGGCAGCCCCAGCATTTT	CASSLLRDRVGQPQHF
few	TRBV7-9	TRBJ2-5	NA	TGTGCCAGCAGCCCCCTTGGAGCCGAAGCGCACTTC	CASSPLGAEAHF
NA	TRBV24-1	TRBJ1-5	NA	TGTGCCACCAGGGCGGGGGGTGATCAGCCCCAGCATTTT	CATRAGGDQPQHF
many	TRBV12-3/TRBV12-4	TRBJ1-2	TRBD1	TGTGCCAGCAGTTTCCTGGGGACAGGGAATGGCTACACCTTC	CASSFLGTGNGYTF